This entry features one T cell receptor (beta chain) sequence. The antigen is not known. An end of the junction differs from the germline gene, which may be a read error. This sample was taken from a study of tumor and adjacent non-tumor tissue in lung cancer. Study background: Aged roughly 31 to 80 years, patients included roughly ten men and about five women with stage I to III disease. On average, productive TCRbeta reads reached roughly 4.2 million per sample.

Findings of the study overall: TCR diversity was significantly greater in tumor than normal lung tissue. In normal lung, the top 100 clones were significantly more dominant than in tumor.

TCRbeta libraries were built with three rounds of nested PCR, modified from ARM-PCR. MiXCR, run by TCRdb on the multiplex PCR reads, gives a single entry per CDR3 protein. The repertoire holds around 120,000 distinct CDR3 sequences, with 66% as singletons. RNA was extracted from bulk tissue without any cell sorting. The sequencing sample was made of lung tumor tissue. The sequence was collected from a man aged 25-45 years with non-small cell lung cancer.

The CDR3 loop reads CASSLAACSYELYF. The DNA of the CDR3 is TGTGCCAGCAGCTTAGCGGCATGCTCCTACGAGCTGTACTTC. The genes are TRBV11-3 and TRBJ2-7; D remains ambiguous. The CDR3 totals 14 residues. Germline CDR1 is SGHNT and CDR2 is YENEEA.